This entry describes one TCR beta chain. Antigen specificity is unknown. TCRdb fed the reads into MiXCR, producing one record per CDR3 protein. The profile covers approximately 590,000 distinct CDR3 sequences, with roughly 42% appearing a single time and 48% taken by the ten largest. This entry is derived from a study of T cell repertoires in cytomegalovirus infection. The sequence was collected from a human donor in good health (CMV status not recorded). Some clones in this sample may be carry-over from other donors' samples. The sequenced sample was cultured PBMCs, obtained from culture after CMV antigen stimulation.

The CDR3 sequence: CASSRSPAYEQYF. The CDR3 DNA is TGCGCCAGCAGCAGGTCGCCCGCCTACGAGCAGTACTTC. The chain links TRBV4-1 to TRBJ2-7; D ambiguous. V was shortened by 5 bases and J by 2 bases, with 10 bases between the two germline ends. Germline V CDR1 and CDR2: MGHRA, YSYEKL. The CDR3 is 13 residues long.